The present TCR beta chain was sequenced within a study of CD8+CD57+ T cells in acquired aplastic anemia. By flow cytometry, patients selected for sequencing had shown an expansion of CD8+CD57+ cells. The germline V gene has CDR1 DFQATT and CDR2 SNEGSKA (reference sequence). Trimming took off 6 bases at V and 6 bases at J, with 23 bases between the two ends. This CDR3 is 15 amino acids long. Genomic DNA templated the TCR beta VDJ and CDR3 profiling. Via MiXCR, TCRdb re-called the reads, giving one row per CDR3 protein. The data show over 250,000 distinct CDR3 sequences, approximately 58% seen once. The rearrangement joins TRBV20-1 to TRBJ1-2; a possible D gene is TRBD1 (5 bases). The sample consisted of sorted CD4+, CD8+, or CD8+CD57+ T cells (not recorded which) from PBMCs. The clonotype comes from a human donor with aplastic anemia. The CDR3 bases are TGCAGTGCGGCGGGGGAGTTAGGTATTAGTAATGGCTACACCTTC. This gives the protein CSAAGELGISNGYTF.